This entry features one TCR beta chain sequence. Trimming cost V 7 bases and J 8 bases, with 10 bases left between them. The germline V gene encodes CDR1 SGDLS and CDR2 YYNGEE. The CDR3 is made up of 11 amino acids. Vbeta (60) and Jbeta (13) primers were used in the PCR. Measured with immunoSEQ multiplex PCR; TCRdb has only the in-frame clones, and not every one. The repertoire has about 230,000 clones, around 80% of them found once; the top ten carry about 0.47%. These data originate in a study of cytomegalovirus exposure and HLA in healthy donors. This TCR was recovered from a boy aged 10-17 years in good health and CMV-seronegative. The chain combines TRBV9 with TRBJ2-1, with a weak D call TRBD2 (5 bases). The sample was PBMCs. CDR3 protein: CASDRGYEQFF. The CDR3 coding sequence is TGTGCCAGCGACCGCGGGTATGAGCAGTTCTTC.